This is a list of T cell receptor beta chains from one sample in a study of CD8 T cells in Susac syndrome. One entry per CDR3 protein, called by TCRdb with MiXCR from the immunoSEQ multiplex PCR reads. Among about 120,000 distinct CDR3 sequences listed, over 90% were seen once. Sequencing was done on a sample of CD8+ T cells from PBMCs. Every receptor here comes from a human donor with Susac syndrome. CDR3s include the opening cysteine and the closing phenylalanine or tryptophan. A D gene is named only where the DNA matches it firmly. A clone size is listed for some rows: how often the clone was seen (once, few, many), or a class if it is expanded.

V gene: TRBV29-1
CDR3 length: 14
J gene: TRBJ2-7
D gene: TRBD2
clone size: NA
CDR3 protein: CSVDTSGGAEEQYF
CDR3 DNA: TGCAGCGTAGACACTAGCGGGGGGGCCGAAGAGCAGTACTTC

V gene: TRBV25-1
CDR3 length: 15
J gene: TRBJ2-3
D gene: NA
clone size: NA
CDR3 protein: CASHTGKLSTDTQYF
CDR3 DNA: TGTGCCAGCCATACAGGGAAACTTAGCACAGATACGCAGTATTTT

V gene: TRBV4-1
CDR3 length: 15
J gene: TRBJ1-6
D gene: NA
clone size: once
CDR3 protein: CASSYRRGNNSPLHF
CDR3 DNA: TGCGCCAGCAGCTATCGAAGGGGTAATAATTCACCCCTCCACTTT

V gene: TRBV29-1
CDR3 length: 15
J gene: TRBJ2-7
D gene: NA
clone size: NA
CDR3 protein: CSVESLRGAAYEQYF
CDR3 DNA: TGCAGCGTTGAAAGCCTCAGGGGAGCGGCCTACGAGCAGTACTTC

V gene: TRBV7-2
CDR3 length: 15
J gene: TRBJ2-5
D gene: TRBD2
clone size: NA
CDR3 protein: CASSLVAGGPETQYF
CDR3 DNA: TGTGCCAGCAGCTTAGTAGCGGGGGGGCCGGAGACCCAGTACTTC

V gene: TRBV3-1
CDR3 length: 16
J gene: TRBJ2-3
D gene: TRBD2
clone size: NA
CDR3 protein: CASSQEGGGVADTQYF
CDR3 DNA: TGTGCCAGCAGCCAAGAAGGCGGGGGGGTGGCAGATACGCAGTATTTT

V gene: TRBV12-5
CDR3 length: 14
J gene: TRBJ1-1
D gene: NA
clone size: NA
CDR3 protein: CASGLGPRGPEAFF
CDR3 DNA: TGTGCTAGTGGTTTGGGGCCTCGGGGGCCTGAAGCTTTCTTT

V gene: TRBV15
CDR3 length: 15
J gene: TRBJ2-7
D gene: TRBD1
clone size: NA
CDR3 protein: CATSRDRDRTYEQYF
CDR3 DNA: TGTGCCACCAGCAGAGATCGGGACAGAACCTACGAGCAGTACTTC

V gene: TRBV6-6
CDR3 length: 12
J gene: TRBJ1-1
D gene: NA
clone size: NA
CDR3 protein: CASSHDSPEAFF
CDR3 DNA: TGTGCCAGCAGTCACGACAGCCCAGAAGCTTTCTTT

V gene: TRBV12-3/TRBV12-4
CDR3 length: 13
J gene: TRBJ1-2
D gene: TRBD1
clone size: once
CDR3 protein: CASYLGTGRRYTF
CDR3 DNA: TGTGCCAGCTACCTTGGGACAGGCAGACGCTACACCTTC

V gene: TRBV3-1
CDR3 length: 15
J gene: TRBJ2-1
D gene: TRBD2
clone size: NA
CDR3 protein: CASSVRGGSFNEQFF
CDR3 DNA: TGTGCCAGCAGCGTTCGGGGGGGCTCCTTCAATGAGCAGTTCTTC

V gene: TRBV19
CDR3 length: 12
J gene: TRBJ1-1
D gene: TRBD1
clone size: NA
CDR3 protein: CASSIGQGEAFF
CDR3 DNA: TGTGCCAGTAGTATAGGACAGGGAGAAGCTTTCTTT

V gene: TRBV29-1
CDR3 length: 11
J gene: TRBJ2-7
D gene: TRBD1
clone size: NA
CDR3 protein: CSVGTGDEQYF
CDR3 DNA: TGCAGCGTAGGGACAGGGGACGAGCAGTACTTC

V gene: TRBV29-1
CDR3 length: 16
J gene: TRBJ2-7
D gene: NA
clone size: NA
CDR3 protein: CSIKTGRDWTTYEQYF
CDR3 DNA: TGCAGCATCAAGACAGGGAGGGATTGGACCACCTACGAGCAGTACTTC

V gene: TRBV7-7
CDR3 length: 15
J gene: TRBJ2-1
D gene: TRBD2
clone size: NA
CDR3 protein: CASSSWTSPYNEQFF
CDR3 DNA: TGTGCCAGCAGCTCCTGGACTAGCCCCTACAATGAGCAGTTCTTC

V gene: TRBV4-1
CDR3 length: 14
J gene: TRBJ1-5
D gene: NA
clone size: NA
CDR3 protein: CASSQGAGQQPQHF
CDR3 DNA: TGCGCCAGCAGCCAAGGCGCGGGGCAGCAGCCCCAGCATTTT

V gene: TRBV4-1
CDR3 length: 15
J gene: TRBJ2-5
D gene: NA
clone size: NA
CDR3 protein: CASSQVISSRETQYF
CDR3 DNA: TGCGCCAGCAGCCAAGTCATCTCGTCAAGAGAGACCCAGTACTTC

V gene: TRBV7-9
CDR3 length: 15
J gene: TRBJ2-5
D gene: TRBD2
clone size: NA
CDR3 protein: CASSFSGGYQETQYF
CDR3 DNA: TGTGCCAGCAGCTTTAGCGGGGGGTACCAAGAGACCCAGTACTTC

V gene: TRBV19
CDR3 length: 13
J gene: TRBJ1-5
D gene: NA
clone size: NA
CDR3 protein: CASSLGQNQPQHF
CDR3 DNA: TGTGCCAGTAGTCTCGGACAGAATCAGCCCCAGCATTTT

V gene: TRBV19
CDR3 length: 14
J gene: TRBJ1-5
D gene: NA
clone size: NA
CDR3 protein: CASSIRDTHQPQHF
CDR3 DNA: TGTGCCAGTAGTATCCGGGACACCCATCAGCCCCAGCATTTT

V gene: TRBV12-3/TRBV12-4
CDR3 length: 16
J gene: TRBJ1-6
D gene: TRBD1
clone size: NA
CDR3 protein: CASSAQTGVGISPLHF
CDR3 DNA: TGTGCCAGCAGTGCCCAGACAGGGGTCGGGATTTCACCCCTCCACTTT

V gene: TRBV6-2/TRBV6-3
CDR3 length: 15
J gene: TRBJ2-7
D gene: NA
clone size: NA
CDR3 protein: CASRATGTEVHEQYF
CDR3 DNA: TGTGCCAGCAGAGCCACCGGGACGGAGGTCCACGAGCAGTACTTC

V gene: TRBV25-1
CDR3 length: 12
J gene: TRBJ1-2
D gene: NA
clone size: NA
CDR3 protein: CASSEPGFGYTF
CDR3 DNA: TGTGCCAGCAGTGAACCAGGGTTTGGCTACACCTTC

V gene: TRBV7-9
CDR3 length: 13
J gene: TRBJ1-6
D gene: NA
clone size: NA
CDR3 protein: CASSSGTRRPLHF
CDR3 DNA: TGTGCCAGCAGCTCGGGGACCCGGAGGCCCCTCCACTTT

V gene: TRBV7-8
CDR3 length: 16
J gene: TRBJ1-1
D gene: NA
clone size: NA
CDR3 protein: CASSLGGDAEGYEAFF
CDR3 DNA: TGTGCCAGCAGCTTAGGAGGGGACGCGGAAGGCTATGAAGCTTTCTTT

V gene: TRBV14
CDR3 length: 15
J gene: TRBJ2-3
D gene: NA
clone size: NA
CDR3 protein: CASSQEGSGTDTQYF
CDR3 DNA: TGTGCCAGCAGCCAAGAGGGGAGCGGCACAGATACGCAGTATTTT

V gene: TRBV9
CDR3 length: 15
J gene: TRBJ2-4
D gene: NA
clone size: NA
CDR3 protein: CASSEQGQGKNIQYF
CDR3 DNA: TGTGCCAGCAGCGAACAGGGTCAGGGGAAAAACATTCAGTACTTC

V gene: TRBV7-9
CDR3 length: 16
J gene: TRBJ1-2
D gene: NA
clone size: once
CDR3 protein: CASRGNWGPIVMGYTF
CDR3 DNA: TGTGCCAGCAGAGGAAACTGGGGGCCAATCGTCATGGGCTACACCTTC

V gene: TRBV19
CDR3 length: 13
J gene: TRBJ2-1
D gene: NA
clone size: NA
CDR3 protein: CASSKPTYNEQFF
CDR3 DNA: TGTGCCAGTAGTAAGCCTACCTACAATGAGCAGTTCTTC

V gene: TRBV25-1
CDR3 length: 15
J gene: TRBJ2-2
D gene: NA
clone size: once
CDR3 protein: CASSDKTGQAGELFF
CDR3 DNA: TGTGCCAGCAGTGACAAGACAGGCCAGGCCGGGGAGCTGTTTTTT

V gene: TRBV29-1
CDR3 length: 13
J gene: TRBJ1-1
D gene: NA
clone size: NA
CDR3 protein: CSVRKSPSTEAFF
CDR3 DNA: TGCAGCGTTCGCAAGAGTCCCAGCACTGAAGCTTTCTTT

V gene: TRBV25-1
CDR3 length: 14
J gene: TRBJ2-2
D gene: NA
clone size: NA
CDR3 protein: CASRSTRVTGELFF
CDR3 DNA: TGTGCCAGCAGATCTACCAGGGTCACCGGGGAGCTGTTTTTT

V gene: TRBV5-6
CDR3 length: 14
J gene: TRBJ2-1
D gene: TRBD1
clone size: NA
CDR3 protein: CASTWDRADNEQFF
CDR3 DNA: TGTGCCAGCACCTGGGACAGGGCCGACAATGAGCAGTTCTTC

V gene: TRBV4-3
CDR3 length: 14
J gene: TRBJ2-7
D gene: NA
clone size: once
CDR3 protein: CASSQDPGNYEQYF
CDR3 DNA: TGCGCCAGCAGCCAAGATCCAGGGAACTACGAGCAGTACTTC

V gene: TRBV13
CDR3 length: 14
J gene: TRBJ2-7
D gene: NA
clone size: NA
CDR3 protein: CASSLGDSPREQYF
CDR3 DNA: TGTGCCAGCAGCTTAGGGGACAGCCCCCGGGAGCAGTACTTC

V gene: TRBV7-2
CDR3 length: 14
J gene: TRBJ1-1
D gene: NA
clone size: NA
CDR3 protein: CASSLESLTEMAFF
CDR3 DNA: TGTGCCAGCAGCTTAGAATCCCTAACAGAGATGGCTTTCTTT

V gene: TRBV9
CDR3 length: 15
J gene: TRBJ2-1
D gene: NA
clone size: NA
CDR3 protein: CASSPPGGGVDEQFF
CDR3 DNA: TGTGCCAGCAGCCCACCAGGGGGAGGGGTGGATGAGCAGTTCTTC

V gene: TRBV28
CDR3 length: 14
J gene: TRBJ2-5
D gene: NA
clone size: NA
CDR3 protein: CASRIQGPGETQYF
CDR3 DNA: TGTGCCAGCAGGATCCAGGGGCCTGGCGAGACCCAGTACTTC

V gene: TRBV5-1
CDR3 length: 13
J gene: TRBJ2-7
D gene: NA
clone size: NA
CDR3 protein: CASSFAGAYEQYF
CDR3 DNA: TGCGCCAGCAGCTTCGCCGGAGCCTACGAGCAGTACTTC

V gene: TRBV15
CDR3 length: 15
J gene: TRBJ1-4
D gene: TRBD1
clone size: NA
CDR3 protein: CATKQGGRNNEKLFF
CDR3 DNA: TGTGCCACCAAACAAGGGGGCAGGAATAATGAAAAACTGTTTTTT

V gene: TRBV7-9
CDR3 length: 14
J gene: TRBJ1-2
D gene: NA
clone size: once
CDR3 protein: CASFLAGTNYGYTF
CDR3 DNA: TGTGCCAGCTTCTTGGCAGGGACGAACTATGGCTACACCTTC

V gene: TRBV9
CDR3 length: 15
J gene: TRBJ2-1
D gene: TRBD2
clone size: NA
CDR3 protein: CASSVVAGRYNEQFF
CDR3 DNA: TGTGCCAGCAGCGTAGTAGCGGGGAGATACAATGAGCAGTTCTTC

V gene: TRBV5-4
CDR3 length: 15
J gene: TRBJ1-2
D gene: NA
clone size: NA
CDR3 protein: CASSSIDGDGYGYTF
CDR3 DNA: TGTGCCAGCAGCTCGATCGATGGGGATGGCTATGGCTACACCTTC

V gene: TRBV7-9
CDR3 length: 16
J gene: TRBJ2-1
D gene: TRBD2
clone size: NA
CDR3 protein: CASSSGLAGGINEQFF
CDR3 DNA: TGTGCCAGCAGCTCGGGACTAGCGGGGGGTATCAATGAGCAGTTCTTC

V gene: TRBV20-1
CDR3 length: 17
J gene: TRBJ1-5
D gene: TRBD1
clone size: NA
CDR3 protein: CSARSRDRGIGNQPQHF
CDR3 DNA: TGCAGTGCTAGATCCCGGGACAGGGGGATTGGGAATCAGCCCCAGCATTTT

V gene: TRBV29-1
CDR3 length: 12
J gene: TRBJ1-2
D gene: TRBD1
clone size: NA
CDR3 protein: CSAPTGGYGYTF
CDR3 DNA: TGCAGCGCCCCGACAGGGGGCTATGGCTACACCTTC

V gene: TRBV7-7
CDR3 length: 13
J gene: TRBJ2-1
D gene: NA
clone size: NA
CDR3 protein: CASVGGADNEQFF
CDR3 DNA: TGTGCCTCGGTCGGCGGGGCTGACAATGAGCAGTTCTTC

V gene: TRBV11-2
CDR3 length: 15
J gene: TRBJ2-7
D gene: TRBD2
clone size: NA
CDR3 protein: CASSPFSGVTYEQYF
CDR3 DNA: TGTGCCAGCAGCCCCTTTAGCGGGGTAACCTACGAGCAGTACTTC

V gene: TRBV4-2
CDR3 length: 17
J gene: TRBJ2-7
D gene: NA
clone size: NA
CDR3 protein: CASSPSGTGGLSYEQYF
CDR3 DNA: TGTGCCAGCAGCCCCTCTGGGACGGGGGGCCTCTCCTACGAGCAGTACTTC

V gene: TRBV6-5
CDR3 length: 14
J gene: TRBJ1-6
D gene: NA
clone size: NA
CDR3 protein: CASREGSYNSPLHF
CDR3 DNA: TGTGCCAGCAGAGAAGGCTCCTATAATTCACCCCTCCACTTT

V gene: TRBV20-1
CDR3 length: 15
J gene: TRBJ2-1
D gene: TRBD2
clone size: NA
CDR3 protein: CSARDRAGNYNEQFF
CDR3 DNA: TGCAGTGCTAGAGATAGAGCGGGGAACTACAATGAGCAGTTCTTC